The 5 T cell receptor beta chains presented below share a single source sample, sequenced in a study of T cells in Graves' hyperthyroidism and ophthalmopathy. It was RNA transcripts that yielded the amplified TCR beta CDR3 regions. First-round RT-PCR of the TCR CDR3 relied on the HTBI primer set. TCRdb reanalysed the multiplex PCR reads using MiXCR and keeps one entry per CDR3 protein. The repertoire consists of 490,000 or so distinct CDR3 sequences, with roughly 22% occurring once and the leading ten covering 49%. The material sequenced was blood. The receptors here all came from a woman in her 70s with Graves' ophthalmopathy.

This clonotype was found many times. The rearrangement joins TRBV30 to TRBJ1-2; D not certain. Germline V gene data show CDR1 as GTSNPN and CDR2 as SVGIG (reference sequence). The CDR3 runs 13 residues. Trimming took 0 bases from V and 3 from J, leaving 8 bases between them. The chain's CDR3 is CAWSVGWYYGYTF. CDR3 nucleotide sequence: TGTGCCTGGAGTGTCGGCTGGTACTATGGCTACACCTTC.

This clonotype was recorded a few times. The chain joins TRBV10-3 to TRBJ1-1; D not certain. V was cut by 5 bases and J by 1 base, with 8 bases left in between. The germline CDR1 and CDR2 sequences are ENHRY and SYGVKD. CDR3 length: 13 amino acids. The DNA for the CDR3 is TGTGCCATCAGTCGCAAACAGAACACTGAAGCTTTCTTT. Protein product: CAISRKQNTEAFF.

There are many counts of this clonotype. CDR3 coding DNA: TGTGCCAGCAGTTTCGGGACAGGGGGACCTGGAAACACCATATATTTT. It specifies CASSFGTGGPGNTIYF. The chain links TRBV27 to TRBJ1-3; the match to TRBD1 covers 11 bases. V was pared by 3 bases and J by 2 bases, with 3 bases of the junction left unmatched. Germline V gene data show CDR1 as MNHEY and CDR2 as SMNVEV (reference sequence). The CDR3 runs to 16 residues.

The rearrangement joins TRBV5-1 to TRBJ2-5; 13 bases match TRBD2. Germline CDR1 reads SGHRS; CDR2 reads YFSETQ. This CDR3 has 15 residues. Trimming took 3 bases from V and 6 from J; bases not matched to a gene: 5. CDR3 coding DNA: TGCGCCAGCAGCTATCGGACTAGCGGGAGTAAGACCCAGTACTTC. Translated: CASSYRTSGSKTQYF.

V is TRBV6-1 and J is TRBJ2-1; 9 bases map to TRBD1. The germline gives CDR1 MNHNS, CDR2 SASEGT. V was pared by 6 bases and J by 6 bases, with 9 bases of the junction left unmatched. The CDR3 is 15 amino acids. The chain's CDR3 is CASSKGQGGINEQFF. CDR3 in DNA: TGTGCCAGCAGCAAGGGACAGGGCGGTATCAATGAGCAGTTCTTC.